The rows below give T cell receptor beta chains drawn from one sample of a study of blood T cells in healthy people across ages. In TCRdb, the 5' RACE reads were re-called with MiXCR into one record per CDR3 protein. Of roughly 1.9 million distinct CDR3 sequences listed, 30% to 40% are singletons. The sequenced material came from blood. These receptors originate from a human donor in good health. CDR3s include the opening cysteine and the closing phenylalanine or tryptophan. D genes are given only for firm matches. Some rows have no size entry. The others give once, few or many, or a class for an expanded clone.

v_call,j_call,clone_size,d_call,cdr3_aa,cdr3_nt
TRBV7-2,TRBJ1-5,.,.,CASSTAQQQPQHF,TGTGCCAGCAGCACCGCCCAGCAGCAGCCCCAGCATTTT
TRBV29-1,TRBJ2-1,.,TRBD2,CSVVRASGGYEQFF,TGCAGCGTTGTACGGGCTAGCGGGGGCTATGAGCAGTTCTTC
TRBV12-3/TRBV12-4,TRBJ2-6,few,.,CASSLGLGANVLTF,TGTGCCAGCAGTTTGGGGCTTGGGGCCAACGTCCTGACTTTC
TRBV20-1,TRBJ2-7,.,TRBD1,CSAETGGRGTYEQYF,TGCAGTGCTGAAACAGGGGGAAGGGGCACCTACGAGCAGTACTTC
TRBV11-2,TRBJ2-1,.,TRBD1,CASSLGQGHNEQFF,TGTGCCAGCAGCTTAGGACAGGGACACAATGAGCAGTTCTTC
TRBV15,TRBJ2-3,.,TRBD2,CATSRDGSSGSTDTQYF,TGTGCCACCAGCAGAGATGGAAGTAGCGGGAGCACAGATACGCAGTATTTT
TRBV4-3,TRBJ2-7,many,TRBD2,CASSPGLAEYEQYF,TGCGCCAGCAGCCCGGGACTAGCGGAGTACGAGCAGTACTTC
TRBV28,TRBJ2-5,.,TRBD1,CASSSRQGGLQETQYF,TGTGCCAGCAGTTCCCGACAGGGGGGGCTCCAAGAGACCCAGTACTTC
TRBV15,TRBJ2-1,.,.,CATSGDHSNEQFF,TGTGCCACCAGCGGAGATCACAGCAATGAGCAGTTCTTC
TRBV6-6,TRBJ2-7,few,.,CASSYSLTVNHIYEQYF,TGTGCCAGCAGCTACTCCCTAACGGTCAACCATATCTACGAGCAGTACTTC
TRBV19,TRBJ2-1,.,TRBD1,CASSTGQGRVNEQFF,TGTGCCAGTAGTACCGGACAGGGACGCGTAAATGAGCAGTTCTTC
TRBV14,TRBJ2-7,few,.,CASSLGLSDEQYF,TGTGCCAGCAGCCTCGGACTGTCGGACGAGCAGTACTTC
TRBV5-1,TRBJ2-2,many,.,CASSLLGSNTGELFF,TGCGCCAGCAGCTTGCTGGGGTCGAACACCGGGGAGCTGTTTTTT
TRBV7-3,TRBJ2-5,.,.,CASSPGSWQETQYF,TGTGCCAGCAGCCCGGGATCATGGCAAGAGACCCAGTACTTC
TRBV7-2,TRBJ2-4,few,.,CASSLGYGVGVGNIQYF,TGTGCCAGCAGCTTAGGTTATGGGGTGGGTGTTGGGAACATTCAGTACTTC
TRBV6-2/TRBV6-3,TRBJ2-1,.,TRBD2,CASRPSGGAVEQFF,TGTGCCAGCAGACCAAGCGGGGGGGCCGTTGAGCAGTTCTTC
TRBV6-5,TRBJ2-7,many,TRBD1,CASSHRGSSYEQYF,TGTGCCAGCAGTCACAGGGGTAGCTCCTACGAGCAGTACTTC
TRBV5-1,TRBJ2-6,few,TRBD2,CASSSGGRIGANVLTF,TGCGCCAGCAGCTCGGGGGGAAGGATTGGGGCCAACGTCCTGACTTTC